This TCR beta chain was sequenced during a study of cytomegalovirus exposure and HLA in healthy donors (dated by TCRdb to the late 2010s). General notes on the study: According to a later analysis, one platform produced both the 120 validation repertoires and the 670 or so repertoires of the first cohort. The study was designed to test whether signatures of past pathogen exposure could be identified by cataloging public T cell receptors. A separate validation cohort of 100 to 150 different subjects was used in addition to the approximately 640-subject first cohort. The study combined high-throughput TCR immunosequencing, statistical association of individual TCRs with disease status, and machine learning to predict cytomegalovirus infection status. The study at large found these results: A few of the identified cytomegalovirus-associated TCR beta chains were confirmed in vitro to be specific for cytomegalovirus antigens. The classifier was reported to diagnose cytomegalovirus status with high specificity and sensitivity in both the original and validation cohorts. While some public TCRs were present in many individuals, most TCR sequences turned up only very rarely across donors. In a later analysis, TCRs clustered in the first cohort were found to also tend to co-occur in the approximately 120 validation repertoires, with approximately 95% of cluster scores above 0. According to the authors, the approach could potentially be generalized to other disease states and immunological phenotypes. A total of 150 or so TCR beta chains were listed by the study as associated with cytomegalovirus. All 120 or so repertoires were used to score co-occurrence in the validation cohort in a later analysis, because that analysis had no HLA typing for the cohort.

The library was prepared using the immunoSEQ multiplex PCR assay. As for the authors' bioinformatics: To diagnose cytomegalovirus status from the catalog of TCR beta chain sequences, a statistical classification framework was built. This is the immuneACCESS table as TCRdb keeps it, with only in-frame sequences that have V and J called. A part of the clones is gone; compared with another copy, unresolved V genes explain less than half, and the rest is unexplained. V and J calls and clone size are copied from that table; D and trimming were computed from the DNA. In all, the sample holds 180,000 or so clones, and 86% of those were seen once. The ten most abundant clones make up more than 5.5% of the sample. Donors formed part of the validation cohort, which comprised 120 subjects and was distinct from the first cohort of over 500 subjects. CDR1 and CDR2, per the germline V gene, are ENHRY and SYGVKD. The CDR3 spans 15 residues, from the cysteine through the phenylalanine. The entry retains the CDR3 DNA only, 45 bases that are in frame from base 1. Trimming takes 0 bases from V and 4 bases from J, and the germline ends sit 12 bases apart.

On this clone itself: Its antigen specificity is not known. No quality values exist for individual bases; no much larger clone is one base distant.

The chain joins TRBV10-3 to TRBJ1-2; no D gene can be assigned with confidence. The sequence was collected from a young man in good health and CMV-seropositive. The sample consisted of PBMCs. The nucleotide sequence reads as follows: TGTGCCATCAGTGAGTCGATTGCGGAGAGCTATGGCTACACCTTC. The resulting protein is CAISESIAESYGYTF.